Below are 26 T cell receptor beta chains sequenced from a single sample in a study of T-cell reconstitution after alpha-beta-depleted transplantation in children. TCRbeta library construction was performed incorporating unique molecular identifiers. TCRdb used MiXCR to reprocess the PCR reads, holding one entry per CDR3 protein. The sample includes 25,000 to 30,000 distinct CDR3 sequences, about 6.3% of them seen just once. The sequencing used PBMCs, mostly from graft donor cells, collected 180 days after TCRalphabeta/CD19-depleted stem cell transplant. Receptors originate from a male patient younger than 18 who had a stem cell transplant for acute myeloid leukemia, so the T cells may come from the graft donor.

This clonotype has ten or more counts. This chain joins TRBV9 and TRBJ2-3; 7 bases agree with TRBD2. The CDR3 totals 15 residues. The V segment lost 0 bases and the J segment 4 bases; nucleotides outside the gene matches: 5. Germline V lookup: CDR1 SGDLS, CDR2 YYNGEE. CDR3 protein: CASSVDGGRSDTQYF. The CDR3 bases are TGTGCCAGCAGCGTAGACGGCGGGAGATCAGATACGCAGTATTTT.

There are many counts of this clonotype. The chain is built from TRBV11-2 and TRBJ2-7; D is perhaps TRBD2 (5 bases). The CDR3 loop spans 12 amino acids. V was clipped by 4 bases and J by 9 bases, with 13 bases between them. Germline V lookup: CDR1 SGHAT, CDR2 FQNNGV. The CDR3: CASSYGLPGQYF. The CDR3 nucleotides read TGTGCCAGCAGCTACGGACTCCCGGGGCAGTACTTC.

This clonotype was picked up many times. The rearrangement joins TRBV6-5 to TRBJ1-5; 9 bases map to TRBD1. The CDR3 spans 16 residues. With V trimmed by 4 bases and J by 0 bases, 4 bases remained unmatched. Germline CDR1 is MNHEY and CDR2 is SVGAGI. The CDR3 region has the DNA TGTGCCAGCAGTTCCGGACAGGGGCATAGCAATCAGCCCCAGCATTTT. Translated: CASSSGQGHSNQPQHF.

This clonotype has at least ten counts. In nucleotides, the CDR3 is TGTGCCAGCACCCAAACCTACAATGAGCAGTTCTTC. Amino acids: CASTQTYNEQFF. This chain links TRBV11-2 with TRBJ2-1; no reliable D call. Germline CDR1 reads SGHAT; CDR2 reads FQNNGV. The V end lost 7 bases, the J end lost 2 bases, and 6 bases lay between the germline ends. There are 12 residues in the CDR3.

The chain links TRBV19 to TRBJ2-7; D gene uncertain. Trimming removed 1 base from V and 2 bases from J, with 3 bases in between. In germline, CDR1 is LNHDA, CDR2 SQIVND (reference sequence). The CDR3 consists of 12 residues. CDR3 sequence: CASSIGPYEQYF. The CDR3 DNA follows: TGTGCCAGTAGTATAGGTCCCTACGAGCAGTACTTC.

Within the sample, this clonotype is medium-sized (0.01 to 0.1%). CDR3 region: CAISESRVGETQYF. In DNA form, the CDR3 reads TGTGCCATCAGTGAGTCGAGGGTAGGAGAGACCCAGTACTTC. The chain carries TRBV10-3 and TRBJ2-5, with D perhaps TRBD2 (5 bases). Germline V gene sequence: CDR1 ENHRY, CDR2 SYGVKD. Trimming took off 0 bases at V and 4 bases at J, with 9 bases between the two ends. CDR3 length equals 14 residues.

This clonotype was recorded many times. J is TRBJ1-6 and V is TRBV7-9; no clear D. Trimming took 4 bases from V and 8 from J, leaving 9 bases between them. CDR3 length: 13 residues. Germline V gene sequence: CDR1 SEHNR, CDR2 FQNEAQ (reference sequence). This chain's CDR3 is CASSSSSDSPLHF. For the CDR3, the DNA is TGTGCCAGCAGCTCCTCATCGGATTCACCCCTCCACTTT. The variable domain in full, completed from reference TRBV7-9 and TRBJ1-6, reads DTGVSQNPRHKITKRGQNVTFRCDPISEHNRLYWYRQTLGQGPEFLTYFQNEAQLEKSRLLSDRFSAERPKGSFSTLEIQRTEQGDSAMYLCASSSSSDSPLHFGNGTRLTVT.

This clonotype was detected ten times or more. The V gene is TRBV3-1, the J gene TRBJ2-5; 9 nucleotides align to TRBD2. The CDR3 extends over 14 amino acids. Germline CDR1 and CDR2: LGHDT and YNNKEL (reference sequence). J gave up 5 bases and V 3 bases, and 4 bases lay outside the gene matches. The DNA for the CDR3 is TGTGCCAGCAGCCATGCCGCGGGAGGGGAGACCCAGTACTTC. Protein product: CASSHAAGGETQYF.

This clonotype was seen many times. The chain employs TRBV10-2 and TRBJ2-1; no clear D. V was pared by 2 bases and J by 2 bases, with 1 base between. The CDR3 spans 12 residues. In germline, CDR1 is WSHSY, CDR2 SAAADI. The CDR3 loop is CASSEPYNEQFF. The CDR3 nucleotides are TGCGCCAGCAGTGAGCCCTACAATGAGCAGTTCTTC.

This clonotype has just one count. This chain uses TRBV4-2 with TRBJ2-2, with TRBD2 as a possible D gene (6 bases). This CDR3 region has 13 residues. Germline-derived CDR1 and CDR2 are LGHNA and YNFKEQ. Trimming left V 9 bases short and J 6 bases short, with 14 bases between. The CDR3 is CARAGGVPGELFF. The CDR3 DNA follows: TGTGCCAGGGCCGGAGGGGTCCCCGGGGAGCTGTTTTTT.

This clonotype was found many times. V and J are TRBV10-3 and TRBJ1-1, with D maybe TRBD1 (5 bases). V lost 6 bases and J lost 1, with 15 bases in between. The CDR3 is made up of 15 amino acids. Germline V CDR1 and CDR2: ENHRY, SYGVKD. CDR3 amino acids: CAISRRETANTEAFF. In DNA, the CDR3 is TGTGCCATCAGCCGAAGGGAGACAGCGAACACTGAAGCTTTCTTT.

This clonotype appeared many times. The genes are TRBV18 and TRBJ2-7; 9 nucleotides agree with TRBD2. The CDR3 runs to 13 residues. Trimming at V came to 5 bases and at J to 6 bases, leaving 5 bases not matched to a gene. CDR1 is KGHSH, CDR2 LQKENI, per germline. DNA of the CDR3: TGTGCCAGCTCATCCGGGACTAGCAGCGAGCAGTACTTC. Translation: CASSSGTSSEQYF. The full variable domain, in which reference TRBV18 and TRBJ2-7 provide the parts outside the CDR3, is NAGVMQNPRHLVRRRGQEARLRCSPMKGHSHVYWYRQLPEEGLKFMVYLQKENIIDESGMPKERFSAEFPKEGPSILRIQQVVRGDSAAYFCASSSGTSSEQYFGPGTRLTVT.

By share of the sample, this clonotype is medium-sized. The chain links TRBV7-6 to TRBJ2-5, with 8 bases matching TRBD2. V gave up 4 bases and J gave up 1 base; unmatched junction bases: 8. The germline V gene has CDR1 SGHVS and CDR2 FNYEAQ. The CDR3 has 16 amino acids. The chain's CDR3 is CASSYTAGLGQETQYF. The CDR3 DNA reads as TGTGCCAGCAGCTATACAGCGGGACTAGGCCAAGAGACCCAGTACTTC.

This clonotype was found many times. The V and J genes are TRBV7-9 and TRBJ1-5, with D possibly TRBD1 on 6 matching bases. CDR3 length equals 13 residues. Per the germline V gene, CDR1 is SEHNR and CDR2 is FQNEAQ (reference sequence). V lost 4 bases and J 2 bases, leaving 6 bases between the germline ends. Written as DNA, the CDR3 is TGTGCCAGCAGCTCAGGGGGCAATCAGCCCCAGCATTTT. Its protein is CASSSGGNQPQHF.

This clonotype was observed many times. V and J are TRBV20-1 and TRBJ2-7; 11 bases fit TRBD2. The CDR3 runs 17 residues. The germline V gene has CDR1 DFQATT and CDR2 SNEGSKA (reference sequence). Trimming removed 0 bases from V and 4 bases from J; junction bases left unmatched: 11. CDR3 sequence reads: CSARDHGTSGSGYEQYF. The CDR3 coding sequence is TGCAGTGCTAGAGATCACGGCACTAGCGGGAGTGGATACGAGCAGTACTTC.

This clonotype appeared many times. The V call is TRBV27, the J call TRBJ2-2; 7 bases match TRBD2. CDR3 size: 16 residues. V lost 4 bases, J lost 6 bases, and 11 bases stayed unmatched. Germline V gives CDR1 MNHEY, CDR2 SMNVEV (reference sequence). CDR3 nucleotide sequence: TGTGCCAGCAGTTCATCCCCCGGTGGGAGGGCCGGGGAGCTGTTTTTT. It specifies CASSSSPGGRAGELFF.

This clonotype was seen many times. DNA for the CDR3: TGTGCCAGCCTGGGACAGCAGTATGGCTACACCTTC. Its protein product is CASLGQQYGYTF. The chain uses TRBV28 and TRBJ1-2; 7 bases map to TRBD1. Losses at the gene ends were 8 bases for V and 5 bases for J; bases not matched to a gene: 5. This CDR3 region has 12 residues. Germline lookup yields CDR1 MDHEN and CDR2 SYDVKM.

V and J are TRBV6-4 and TRBJ2-5, with 8 bases aligning to TRBD1. Germline lookup yields CDR1 MRHNA and CDR2 SNTAGT. V shed 11 bases, J shed 5 bases, and the junction held 13 bases outside the gene matches. The CDR3 totals 14 residues. DNA of the CDR3: TGTGCCTTCAGTCCTGGACAGGGTAGGGAGACCCAGTACTTC. This encodes CAFSPGQGRETQYF.

This clonotype was seen ten or more times. The V call is TRBV6-5, the J call TRBJ1-5; TRBD1 aligns across 9 bases. This CDR3 region has 15 residues. Germline V lookup: CDR1 MNHEY, CDR2 SVGAGI. Germline trimming cut 7 bases from V and 3 bases from J; bases unmatched to any gene: 7. Here the CDR3 reads CASNPDRGHNQPQHF. CDR3 bases: TGTGCCAGCAACCCGGACAGGGGCCACAATCAGCCCCAGCATTTT.

This clonotype was counted ten times or more. The chain employs TRBV4-2 and TRBJ2-5; possibly TRBD2 for D (7 bases). V lost 3 bases and J 5 bases, leaving 13 bases between the germline ends. Germline CDR1 and CDR2: LGHNA and YNFKEQ. The CDR3 loop spans 14 amino acids. The CDR3 here is CASSQGGQLETQYF. Here the CDR3 DNA reads TGTGCCAGCAGCCAGGGGGGGCAGCTGGAGACCCAGTACTTC.

There are many counts of this clonotype. The chain links TRBV24-1 to TRBJ2-3; TRBD1 aligns across 7 bases. V was clipped by 3 bases and J by 1 base; unmatched bases: 0. This CDR3 contains 14 residues. Germline CDR1 and CDR2: KGHDR and SFDVKD. CDR3: CATSDTGGTDTQYF. Here the CDR3 DNA reads TGTGCCACCAGTGATACAGGGGGCACAGATACGCAGTATTTT.

This clonotype was seen ten or more times. The chain joins TRBV6-5 to TRBJ2-7; D is unclear. The CDR3 totals 14 residues. Trimming cost V 5 bases and J 0 bases, with 11 bases left between them. Per germline, CDR1 MNHEY and CDR2 SVGAGI. The CDR3 DNA is TGTGCCAGCAGTCGTCAGGTAGACTCCTACGAGCAGTACTTC. It is translated as CASSRQVDSYEQYF.

This clonotype was recorded at least ten times. This rearrangement joins TRBV3-1 to TRBJ2-7; D gene unclear. The germline V gene has CDR1 LGHDT and CDR2 YNNKEL (reference sequence). The V gene lost 4 bases and the J gene lost 3 bases, with 13 bases spanning the gap. CDR3 length: 14 amino acids. The CDR3 here is CASSLLGPDYEQYF. The CDR3 DNA reads TGTGCCAGCAGCCTCTTGGGCCCCGACTACGAGCAGTACTTC.

This clonotype was seen ten or more times. The V gene is TRBV5-1, the J gene TRBJ2-6; 9 bases map to TRBD1. The CDR3 is made up of 16 amino acids. Germline V lookup: CDR1 SGHRS, CDR2 YFSETQ. The V segment lost 4 bases and the J segment 1 base; nucleotides outside the gene matches: 3. The CDR3 spells CASSPDRGSGANVLTF. The CDR3 DNA reads TGCGCCAGCAGCCCGGACAGGGGATCTGGGGCCAACGTCCTGACTTTC.

J is TRBJ2-1 and V is TRBV7-3; possible D gene TRBD2, 6 bases. This CDR3 comprises 15 residues. Germline assignment: CDR1 SGHTA and CDR2 FQGTGA. Trimming removed 5 bases from V and 9 bases from J, with 20 bases in between. CDR3 protein: CASSVTGTSVGEQFF. The CDR3 DNA reads as TGTGCCAGCAGCGTCACCGGGACTTCCGTAGGTGAGCAGTTCTTC.

This clonotype is termed medium-sized. V and J are TRBV12-3 or TRBV12-4 and TRBJ1-3; TRBD1 agrees at 9 bases. V gave up 7 bases and J gave up 8 bases; unmatched junction bases: 12. The CDR3 has 15 amino acids. The CDR3 DNA reads as TGTGCCAGCACCACGACAGGGGGTTTGCAAGACACCATATATTTT. This gives the protein CASTTTGGLQDTIYF.